This T cell receptor (beta chain) was identified during a study of blood T cell repertoires in COVID-19. Background on the study: The United States, Italy and Spain provided the acute and convalescent COVID-19 samples.

The authors' processing: Amplification of reference gene primers was used by the study to estimate nucleated cell counts. The data were produced by immunoSEQ multiplex PCR, yet TCRdb's version contains in-frame clones alone and is incomplete. The V and J calls and the clone size are those of that table, but D and trimming were determined from the DNA. The table records 170,000 or so clones, around 86% of them present only once. The clonotype was recovered from a man aged 60 to 69 with COVID-19, enrolled during active disease. Sample: peripheral blood.

The CDR3 DNA is TGTGCCAGTAGTCCCCGGACTAGCGGGAGACGGCCTCGGTCCGGGGAGCTGTTTTTT. Translation: CASSPRTSGRRPRSGELFF. The chain carries TRBV19 and TRBJ2-2, with 13 bases matching TRBD2. The germline V gene has CDR1 LNHDA and CDR2 SQIVND (reference sequence). The length of the CDR3 is 19 residues. V lost 5 bases to trimming and J lost 6 bases; unmatched junction nucleotides: 15.